This T cell receptor beta chain was sequenced in a study of PD-L1 blockade in urothelial cancer. In the study overall: Once treatment had started, blood was analyzed at 3 weeks (second dose) and again at 6 weeks.

The V end was cut by 6 bases, the J end by 4 bases, with 19 bases between. Germline V gene data show CDR1 as MNHNY and CDR2 as SVGAGI (reference sequence). CDR3 size: 15 residues. TCRdb's copy holds only in-frame clones and misses some; the assay was immunoSEQ multiplex PCR. Of under 55,000 clones in the sample, approximately 87% were seen once. The TCR originated in a middle-aged man with urothelial cancer. The sample in question was PBMCs, obtained around atezolizumab (anti-PD-L1) treatment. V gene TRBV6-6 combines with J gene TRBJ2-7; D might be TRBD1 (5 bases). Written as DNA, the CDR3 is TGTGCCAGCAGGCCTAATCAGGGTCCACTTTACGAGCAGTACTTC. Its translation: CASRPNQGPLYEQYF.